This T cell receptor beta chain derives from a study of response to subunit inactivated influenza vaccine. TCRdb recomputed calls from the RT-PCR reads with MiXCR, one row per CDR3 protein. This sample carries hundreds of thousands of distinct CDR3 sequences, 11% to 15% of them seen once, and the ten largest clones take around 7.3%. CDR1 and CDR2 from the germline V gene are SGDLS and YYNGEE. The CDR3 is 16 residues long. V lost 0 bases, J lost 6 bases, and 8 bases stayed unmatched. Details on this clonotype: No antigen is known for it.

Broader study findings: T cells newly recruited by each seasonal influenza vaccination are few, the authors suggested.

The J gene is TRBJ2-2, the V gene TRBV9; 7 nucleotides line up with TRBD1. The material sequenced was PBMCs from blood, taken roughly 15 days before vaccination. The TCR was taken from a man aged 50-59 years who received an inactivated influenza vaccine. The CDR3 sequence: CASSVGPLTGSGELFF. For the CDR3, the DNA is TGTGCCAGCAGCGTAGGGCCCCTGACAGGGTCCGGGGAGCTGTTTTTT.